Sequencing of this T cell receptor beta chain was carried out in a study of blood T cell repertoires in COVID-19. Study background: Researchers got acute and convalescent COVID-19 samples from the United States, Italy and Spain. Sources were T cells, B-cell-depleted T cells, or PBMCs; the material itself was cDNA or gDNA.

In this sample, this clone turned up a few times. The CDR3 is made up of 17 amino acids. V lost 6 bases, J lost 2 bases, and 16 bases stayed unmatched. CDR1 is SNHLY and CDR2 is FYNNEI in the germline V gene. Sequenced by immunoSEQ multiplex PCR; TCRdb stores in-frame clones only, minus some. The sample lists 110,000 to 150,000 clones, roughly 80% occurring once. The chain uses TRBV2 and TRBJ2-7; 7 nucleotides agree with TRBD2. The source material was peripheral blood. The TCR sequence derives from a man aged 45-60 years with active or convalescent COVID-19. CDR3 residues: CASRGPPLGGRAYEQYF. CDR3 nucleotide sequence: TGTGCCAGCAGAGGGCCCCCCCTTGGAGGGAGGGCCTACGAGCAGTACTTC.